This TCR beta chain was obtained from a study of beta chain features in type 1 diabetes. General study findings and limits: At VDJ recombination sites, type 1 diabetes patients had fewer insertions and more deleted nucleotides.

This clone has just a few counts. No antigen is known for it. Expressed TCRB transcripts were sequenced, since all the RNA that had been isolated was reverse transcribed. For naive, central memory and regulatory T cell samples, reads averaged around 3.5 million. Data came from immunoSEQ multiplex PCR; TCRdb stores just in-frame clones and leaves some out. The sample shows some 360,000 clones, roughly a fifth of them seen only once. One heparinised blood draw averaging approximately 120 mL was given by each donor. The sample taken for sequencing was naive CD4+ T cells from blood. The sequence came from a young woman in good health.

The CDR3 DNA follows: TGTGCCAGCAGCGTCGGACAGTCGAACACTGAAGCTTTCTTT. Translation gives CASSVGQSNTEAFF. The chain is built from TRBV7-8 and TRBJ1-1, with a possible D match to TRBD1 (6 bases). The germline V gene has CDR1 SGHVS and CDR2 FQNEAQ. CDR3 length: 14 amino acids. V was shortened by 5 bases and J by 1 base, with 11 bases between the two germline ends.